Presented here are 18 T cell receptor beta chains from one specimen sequenced in a study of cytomegalovirus exposure and HLA in healthy donors. This PCR relied on a set of 60 Vbeta primers and 13 Jbeta primers. TCRdb's table, derived via immunoSEQ multiplex PCR, lists solely in-frame clones and lacks some. The sample has around 40,000 clones, 70% to 85% seen once. Sequencing input: PBMCs. Source of these receptors: a woman younger than 35 in good health and CMV-seropositive.

This clone occurred a few times. The rearrangement uses TRBV6-1 and TRBJ1-2; TRBD1 aligns across 10 bases. Germline V lookup: CDR1 MNHNS, CDR2 SASEGT. The CDR3 spans 15 residues. J gave up 8 bases and V 6 bases, and 12 bases lay outside the gene matches. In DNA form, the CDR3 reads TGTGCCAGCAGCCCCGGACAGGGGGAGGCTAGCGGCTACACCTTC. Protein product: CASSPGQGEASGYTF.

The CDR3 here is CASSMGLSGGPRETQYF. In nucleotides, the CDR3 is TGTGCCAGTAGTATGGGTTTATCGGGGGGGCCGCGGGAGACCCAGTACTTC. The V gene is TRBV19, the J gene TRBJ2-5; 8 bases agree with TRBD2. The ends lost 3 bases at V and 5 bases at J; junction bases unmatched: 14. The CDR3 length is 17 residues. CDR1 is LNHDA, CDR2 SQIVND, per germline (reference sequence).

The chain links TRBV14 to TRBJ1-2; the D is unclear. Deletions cut 2 bases from V and 4 bases from J, with 11 bases between. CDR1 and CDR2 (germline): SGHDN, FVKESK. This CDR3 contains 14 residues. The CDR3 sequence: CASSQPGISYGYTF. The CDR3 DNA reads TGTGCCAGCAGCCAACCGGGGATATCCTATGGCTACACCTTC. The full variable domain, completed using reference TRBV14 and TRBJ1-2, is EAGVTQFPSHSVIEKGQTVTLRCDPISGHDNLYWYRRVMGKEIKFLLHFVKESKQDESGMPNNRFLAERTGGTYSTLKVQPAELEDSGVYFCASSQPGISYGYTFGSGTRLTVV.

The chain combines TRBV30 with TRBJ2-5; tentatively, D is TRBD1 (6 bases). Germline-derived CDR1 and CDR2 are GTSNPN and SVGIG (reference sequence). The CDR3 contains 14 residues. V was pared by 4 bases and J by 5 bases, with 17 bases between. The CDR3 region has the DNA TGTGCCTGGACCGGGACATCTTCGTGGGAGACCCAGTACTTC. Translating gives CAWTGTSSWETQYF.

The J gene is TRBJ2-7, the V gene TRBV7-2, with D possibly matching TRBD2 (6 bases). This CDR3 region has 15 residues. Germline V gene sequence: CDR1 SGHTA, CDR2 FQGNSA. V shed 5 bases and J shed 4 bases, with 18 bases lying between them. The CDR3, as DNA: TGTGCCAGCAGCCCGGCGGGACCCCCTAGGTACGAGCAGTACTTC. It translates to CASSPAGPPRYEQYF.

The chain employs TRBV7-9 and TRBJ2-1, with 11 bases aligning to TRBD2. Unmatched junction bases numbered 3, after V lost 3 bases and J lost 5 bases. CDR1 and CDR2 (germline): SEHNR, FQNEAQ (reference sequence). The CDR3 sequence is 15 residues long. DNA for the CDR3: TGTGCCAGCAGCTTGGGACTAGCGGACCACAATGAGCAGTTCTTC. As protein: CASSLGLADHNEQFF.

The chain joins TRBV30 to TRBJ2-5; 14 bases match TRBD2. The J segment lost 5 bases and the V segment lost 0 bases, leaving 2 bases of the junction unmatched. The CDR3 has 15 residues. In germline, CDR1 is GTSNPN, CDR2 SVGIG (reference sequence). The CDR3 nucleotides read TGTGCCTGGAGTGTAGGGACTAGCGGGGGTGAGACCCAGTACTTC. It specifies CAWSVGTSGGETQYF.

V and J are TRBV7-2 and TRBJ1-6; 8 bases agree with TRBD1. The germline gives CDR1 SGHTA, CDR2 FQGNSA. The CDR3 runs 14 residues. The junction had 2 bases not matched to a gene; V was cut back by 2 bases and J by 8 bases. In DNA, the CDR3 is TGTGCCAGCAGCTTAAGGACAGGGCATTCACCCCTCCACTTT. This sequence encodes CASSLRTGHSPLHF.

V gene TRBV7-2 combines with J gene TRBJ2-3; 12 bases fit TRBD2. V lost 4 bases to trimming and J lost 6 bases; unmatched junction nucleotides: 8. This CDR3 spans 16 amino acids. The V gene's germline CDR1 is SGHTA and CDR2 FQGNSA. The CDR3 DNA reads TGTGCCAGCAGCTCGACTAGCGGGGGAGCTCTGGATACGCAGTATTTT. Translation: CASSSTSGGALDTQYF.

The chain carries TRBV10-3 and TRBJ1-2; no clear D. The V end lost 8 bases, the J end lost 0 bases, and 10 bases lay between the germline ends. The length of the CDR3 is 13 residues. Germline-derived CDR1 and CDR2 are ENHRY and SYGVKD. Written as DNA, the CDR3 is TGTGCCATCGCCCCAGATCCTAACTATGGCTACACCTTC. It specifies CAIAPDPNYGYTF.

This clone was found once. The rearrangement links TRBV19 to TRBJ2-7; 8 positions match TRBD2. The germline V gene encodes CDR1 LNHDA and CDR2 SQIVND (reference sequence). The CDR3 sequence is 14 residues long. The V gene end was trimmed by 8 bases and the J gene end by 2 bases; junction bases not matched to a gene: 8. CDR3 nucleotides: TGTGCCAGTGCTTCCGGACTAGCCGCCTACGAGCAGTACTTC. Protein sequence: CASASGLAAYEQYF.

J is TRBJ2-3 and V is TRBV18, with TRBD2 matching 7 bases. Germline V gene lookup returns CDR1 KGHSH and CDR2 LQKENI. The trim removed 1 base at V and 1 base at J, leaving 5 bases unmatched. The CDR3 contains 16 residues. CDR3 region: CASSPRDAGGTDTQYF. The CDR3 nucleotides read TGTGCCAGCTCACCACGGGACGCGGGGGGCACAGATACGCAGTATTTT.

The V and J genes are TRBV30 and TRBJ1-2; 8 nucleotides agree with TRBD1. The CDR3 length is 14 residues. Germline trimming cut 3 bases from V and 7 bases from J; bases unmatched to any gene: 10. Germline values: CDR1 GTSNPN, CDR2 SVGIG (reference sequence). Written as DNA, the CDR3 is TGTGCCTGGAGAAGTACAGGGGGGGGCTGTGGCTACACCTTC. Protein sequence: CAWRSTGGGCGYTF. Looking up the rest from reference TRBV30 and TRBJ1-2 gives the full variable domain: SQTIHQWPATLVQPVGSPLSLECTVEGTSNPNLYWYRQAAGRGLQLLFYSVGIGQISSEVPQNLSASRPQDRQFILSSKKLLLSDSGFYLCAWRSTGGGCGYTFGSGTRLTVV.

The chain combines TRBV4-2 with TRBJ2-3, with 9 bases matching TRBD2. V shed 0 bases and J 4 bases; nucleotides not matched to a gene: 11. Germline V gene lookup returns CDR1 LGHNA and CDR2 YNFKEQ. The CDR3 is 18 amino acids. In DNA, the CDR3 is TGTGCCAGCAGCCAAGATGTGGTTGGCGGGGGGGTCCCAGATACGCAGTATTTT. Translated, it gives CASSQDVVGGGVPDTQYF.

The chain recombines TRBV5-6 with TRBJ1-1; TRBD1 might be the D (5 bases). The V and J ends lost 4 bases and 1 base respectively, with 8 bases between them. Germline CDR1 reads SGHDT; CDR2 reads YYEEEE. The CDR3 is 13 residues long. CDR3 nucleotides: TGTGCCAGCAGCGGTGACAGGAACACTGAAGCTTTCTTT. Protein product: CASSGDRNTEAFF.

This clone was seen more than once but under ten times. CDR3 loop: CASSYAGVGNEQFF. The CDR3 coding sequence is TGTGCCAGCAGTTACGCGGGAGTGGGCAATGAGCAGTTCTTC. This sequence joins TRBV6-6 and TRBJ2-1; 7 bases agree with TRBD2. There are 14 residues in the CDR3. The trim removed 2 bases at V and 6 bases at J, leaving 4 bases unmatched. The germline V gene encodes CDR1 MNHNY and CDR2 SVGAGI (reference sequence).

CDR3 nucleotides: TGTGCCAGCAGCCCTCGGGTGGGAGCTCGTACCGGGGAGCTGTTTTTT. As protein: CASSPRVGARTGELFF. This chain links TRBV7-8 with TRBJ2-2; TRBD2 is a possible D gene (5 bases). This CDR3 spans 16 amino acids. Germline V gene data show CDR1 as SGHVS and CDR2 as FQNEAQ. V lost 5 bases and J lost 5, with 18 bases in between.

The J gene is TRBJ2-2, the V gene TRBV18; 8 nucleotides agree with TRBD1. The CDR3 totals 16 residues. The J segment lost 2 bases and the V segment lost 6 bases, leaving 8 bases of the junction unmatched. Per the germline V gene, CDR1 is KGHSH and CDR2 is LQKENI. As DNA, the CDR3 is TGTGCCAGCTCGCAAGACAGGGGAGATAACACCGGGGAGCTGTTTTTT. It codes for CASSQDRGDNTGELFF.